Below are 20 T cell receptor beta chains sequenced from a single sample in a study of cytomegalovirus exposure and HLA in healthy donors. The PCR used 60 Vbeta and 13 Jbeta primers. Sequencing used immunoSEQ multiplex PCR; TCRdb keeps in-frame clones, though not all of them. The sample holds 64,000 or so clones, 65% to 90% seen once. The sequencing sample was made of PBMCs. Source of these receptors: a female donor in good health and CMV-seronegative.

This clone was counted between two and nine times. CDR3 in amino acids: CASSFPGGETQYF. The CDR3 DNA is TGTGCCAGCAGCTTCCCCGGGGGGGAGACCCAGTACTTC. V and J are TRBV5-8 and TRBJ2-5; TRBD2 matches 7 bases. Germline assignment: CDR1 SGHTS and CDR2 YDEGEE. This CDR3 comprises 13 residues. With V trimmed by 2 bases and J by 5 bases, 3 bases remained unmatched.

This rearrangement joins TRBV7-2 to TRBJ2-1; TRBD1 might be the D (5 bases). The CDR3 totals 15 residues. The V gene's germline CDR1 is SGHTA and CDR2 FQGNSA. The V and J ends lost 0 bases and 4 bases respectively, with 10 bases between them. The CDR3 here is CASSLAQGSYNEQFF. The CDR3 nucleotides are TGTGCCAGCAGCTTAGCCCAGGGATCATACAATGAGCAGTTCTTC.

The V call is TRBV4-2, the J call TRBJ2-7, with D possibly TRBD1 on 7 matching bases. Germline CDR1 is LGHNA and CDR2 is YNFKEQ. The CDR3 spans 16 residues. V gave up 3 bases and J gave up 0 bases, with 15 bases separating them. CDR3 sequence: CASSQASQGGSYEQYF. CDR3 sequence (DNA): TGTGCCAGCAGCCAGGCCTCCCAGGGGGGCTCCTACGAGCAGTACTTC.

V is TRBV19 and J is TRBJ2-2, with 10 bases identical to TRBD2. V shed 6 bases and J 5 bases; nucleotides not matched to a gene: 6. Germline V gene data show CDR1 as LNHDA and CDR2 as SQIVND (reference sequence). CDR3 length equals 15 residues. The CDR3 region is CASRASGRRTGELFF. CDR3 in DNA: TGTGCCAGTAGGGCTAGCGGGAGAAGAACCGGGGAGCTGTTTTTT.

The rearrangement uses TRBV30 and TRBJ2-3; D call uncertain. The length of the CDR3 is 15 residues. The germline V gene has CDR1 GTSNPN and CDR2 SVGIG (reference sequence). Trimming took 0 bases from V and 2 from J, leaving 12 bases between them. This chain's CDR3 is CAWSVSQAFTDTQYF. CDR3 in DNA: TGTGCCTGGAGTGTATCCCAGGCGTTCACAGATACGCAGTATTTT.

The V gene is TRBV7-2, the J gene TRBJ2-5; 7 bases are shared with TRBD1. Germline CDR1 SGHTA, CDR2 FQGNSA. Trimming removed 3 bases from V and 4 bases from J; junction bases left unmatched: 8. The CDR3 sequence is 15 residues long. The CDR3 sequence is CASSFRGSTGETQYF. The CDR3 DNA reads as TGTGCCAGCAGCTTCAGGGGGAGTACTGGAGAGACCCAGTACTTC.

The genes are TRBV6-1 and TRBJ1-3; no definite D call. Per the germline V gene, CDR1 is MNHNS and CDR2 is SASEGT. The ends were cut back, 4 bases at V and 7 bases at J, with 11 bases in the middle. The CDR3 contains 13 residues. Here the CDR3 reads CASSAAQSNTIYF. The CDR3 DNA follows: TGTGCCAGCAGTGCGGCACAGAGCAACACCATATATTTT.

The genes are TRBV7-3 and TRBJ2-5; 7 bases agree with TRBD1. The CDR3 totals 14 residues. Per germline, CDR1 SGHTA and CDR2 FQGTGA. V shed 4 bases, J shed 6 bases, and the junction held 8 bases outside the gene matches. The chain's CDR3 is CASSSTGPGKTQYF. As DNA, the CDR3 is TGTGCCAGCAGCTCGACAGGGCCGGGGAAGACCCAGTACTTC. The whole variable domain, filled in from reference TRBV7-3 and TRBJ2-5, reads GAGVSQTPSNKVTEKGKYVELRCDPISGHTALYWYRQSLGQGPEFLIYFQGTGAADDSGLPNDRFFAVRPEGSVSTLKIQRTERGDSAVYLCASSSTGPGKTQYFGPGTRLLVL.

This clone appeared once. CDR3 sequence reads: CASSSSGQSYEQYF. The CDR3 DNA is TGTGCCAGCAGTTCCTCGGGACAGAGCTACGAGCAGTACTTC. This chain joins TRBV6-6 and TRBJ2-7; 7 bases fit TRBD1. This CDR3 contains 14 residues. The ends lost 4 bases at V and 3 bases at J; junction bases unmatched: 6. In germline, CDR1 is MNHNY, CDR2 SVGAGI (reference sequence).

The V call is TRBV5-1, the J call TRBJ2-7; TRBD2 matches 7 bases. After removal of 2 bases from V and 4 bases from J, the junction contained 9 bases not matched to a gene. Germline CDR1 is SGHRS and CDR2 is YFSETQ. This CDR3 region has 15 residues. CDR3 coding DNA: TGCGCCAGCAGCTTCCTCACTAGCGCCACATACGAGCAGTACTTC. Protein product: CASSFLTSATYEQYF.

The chain recombines TRBV6-1 with TRBJ2-6; a weak D match, TRBD2 (6 bases). CDR1 and CDR2 (germline): MNHNS, SASEGT. The CDR3 sequence is 20 residues long. With 6 bases removed from V and 1 base from J, the gap between germline ends came to 25 bases. CDR3 sequence: CASREHSRDSTGSGANVLTF. The DNA for the CDR3 is TGTGCCAGCAGAGAACACTCCCGGGACTCGACCGGTTCTGGGGCCAACGTCCTGACTTTC.

This chain joins TRBV4-2 and TRBJ2-7; 11 bases align to TRBD2. There are 17 residues in the CDR3. Germline V gene sequence: CDR1 LGHNA, CDR2 YNFKEQ. The V and J ends lost 1 base and 7 bases, in that order; junction bases with no gene match: 12. Here the CDR3 DNA reads TGTGCCAGCAGCCAAGGCGGGGCTAGCGGGGGGCCTAAAGAGCAGTACTTC. Translating it yields CASSQGGASGGPKEQYF.

The V gene is TRBV27, the J gene TRBJ2-5, with a weak D call TRBD2 (6 bases). This CDR3 has 14 amino acids. V dropped 1 base and J dropped 5 bases, with 11 bases sitting between them. CDR1 is MNHEY, CDR2 SMNVEV, per germline (reference sequence). In nucleotides, the CDR3 is TGTGCCAGCAGTTTATGGGAGGCGAGGGAGACCCAGTACTTC. Translating it yields CASSLWEARETQYF.

In its sample, this clone was seen once. The CDR3 here is CASSFGTEGQYF. CDR3 nucleotides: TGTGCCAGCAGTTTTGGGACAGAGGGGCAGTACTTC. The J gene is TRBJ2-7, the V gene TRBV27, with TRBD1 matching over 7 bases. The CDR3 has 12 residues. Looked up from germline, CDR1 is MNHEY and CDR2 is SMNVEV (reference sequence). The V and J ends lost 3 bases and 9 bases, in that order; junction bases with no gene match: 5.

On this clone itself: Germline is not matched at one junction end, which may reflect a read error. The rearrangement joins TRBV7-9 to TRBJ2-7, with D possibly TRBD2 on 5 matching bases. This CDR3 is built from 16 residues. CDR1 and CDR2 from the germline V gene are SEHNR and FQNEAQ (reference sequence). The CDR3: CSSSLALNPVTYEQYF. The CDR3 nucleotides are TGTTCCAGCAGCTTAGCGCTTAATCCGGTTACCTACGAGCAGTACTTC.

V usage is TRBV4-2 and J usage is TRBJ2-5; tentatively, D is TRBD2 (5 bases). The closer fit of TRBJ2-7 to the DNA end suggests the J call may be wrong. Per the germline V gene, CDR1 is LGHNA and CDR2 is YNFKEQ. The CDR3 covers 17 residues. CDR3 loop: CASSQEPSWEYPHEQYF. The CDR3 coding sequence is TGTGCCAGCAGCCAAGAGCCATCGTGGGAGTACCCCCACGAGCAGTACTTC.

The rearrangement links TRBV7-8 to TRBJ1-6; D is uncertain. Between the trimmed V and J ends, which lost 3 bases and 7 bases, there was a span of 16 bases. The CDR3 totals 16 residues. The germline CDR1 and CDR2 sequences are SGHVS and FQNEAQ. For the CDR3, the DNA is TGTGCCAGCAGCTTCTCGATGGAGGGTAACAATTCACCCCTCCACTTT. It yields the protein CASSFSMEGNNSPLHF.

J is TRBJ2-7 and V is TRBV21-1; the D call of TRBD1 is as the table states it, not checked on the DNA. TRBV21-1 is a documented pseudogene. This CDR3 region has 16 residues. The CDR3, as DNA: TGTGCCAGCAGCAAAGTTCCCGGGACAGGGGGCTACGAGCAGTACTTC. The encoded protein is CASSKVPGTGGYEQYF.

This rearrangement joins TRBV12-5 to TRBJ1-1, with D uncertain. Germline V gene sequence: CDR1 LGHNT, CDR2 FRNRAP. The CDR3 has 16 residues. Trimming stripped 3 bases from V and 2 bases from J, with 16 bases between. For the CDR3, the DNA is TGTGCTAGTGGTTTCAACTCGGGAACGGTAAACACTGAAGCTTTCTTT. Its protein product is CASGFNSGTVNTEAFF.

The V gene is TRBV27, the J gene TRBJ2-5; maybe TRBD1 (5 bases). V shed 7 bases and J shed 3 bases, with 12 bases lying between them. The CDR3 extends over 13 amino acids. Germline loops: CDR1 MNHEY, CDR2 SMNVEV (reference sequence). The CDR3 loop is CASNDGAEETQYF. CDR3 DNA: TGTGCCAGCAATGATGGGGCGGAAGAGACCCAGTACTTC.